Below are 5 T cell receptor beta chains sequenced from a single sample in a study of identical twins. From the 5' RACE reads, TCRdb called clonotypes with MiXCR, one entry per CDR3 protein. Counted here are fewer than 650,000 distinct CDR3 sequences, around a tenth occurring once; the ten biggest clones make up roughly 3%. The same specimen was also included in a second study, on yellow fever vaccine responses in identical twins.

The sequenced material came from PBMCs. All receptors derive from a woman between 18 and 30 years old in good health.

This chain links TRBV9 with TRBJ2-2; TRBD1 agrees at 7 bases. The CDR3 is 15 amino acids. The trim removed 2 bases at V and 0 bases at J, leaving 1 base unmatched. Per germline, CDR1 SGDLS and CDR2 YYNGEE. CDR3 sequence: CASSVDRANTGELFF. In DNA form, the CDR3 reads TGTGCCAGCAGCGTTGACAGGGCGAACACCGGGGAGCTGTTTTTT.

As for this clonotype: It may be a read error: a sequence one base away is much more abundant. V and J are TRBV12-3 or TRBV12-4 and TRBJ2-1, with D hard to call. The CDR3 spans 18 residues. The CDR3 DNA follows: TGTGCCGGCAGTTTAGCCGCCGTTGAGCTACCAAATTACAATGAGCAGTTCTTC. Its translation is CAGSLAAVELPNYNEQFF.

This CDR3 is CASSHGGTLTGELFF. CDR3 DNA sequence: TGCGCCAGCAGCCACGGGGGGACTTTAACCGGGGAGCTGTTTTTT. The rearrangement joins TRBV4-3 to TRBJ2-2; TRBD2 aligns across 7 bases. Germline V gene sequence: CDR1 LGHNA, CDR2 YSLEER. This CDR3 is built from 15 residues. V was clipped by 3 bases and J by 5 bases; unmatched bases: 6.

This clonotype was recorded many times. The CDR3 DNA sequence: TGCGCCAGCAGCTTGGCTGGACTAGCGGGGATTTCGGGCTACAATGAGCAGTTCTTC. Translated: CASSLAGLAGISGYNEQFF. The chain combines TRBV5-1 with TRBJ2-1, with TRBD2 matching 12 bases. The CDR3 is made up of 19 amino acids. Trimming cost V 0 bases and J 3 bases; bases outside gene matches: 10. Germline V gene lookup returns CDR1 SGHRS and CDR2 YFSETQ.

This clonotype was seen a few times. This chain joins TRBV15 and TRBJ2-3, with D possibly TRBD2 on 6 matching bases. Per germline, CDR1 LNHNV and CDR2 YYDKDF (reference sequence). CDR3 size: 14 residues. V was clipped by 8 bases and J by 0 bases, with 12 bases between them. The CDR3 loop is CATSGGASTDTQYF. The CDR3 region has the DNA TGTGCCACCTCCGGCGGGGCCAGCACAGATACGCAGTATTTT.